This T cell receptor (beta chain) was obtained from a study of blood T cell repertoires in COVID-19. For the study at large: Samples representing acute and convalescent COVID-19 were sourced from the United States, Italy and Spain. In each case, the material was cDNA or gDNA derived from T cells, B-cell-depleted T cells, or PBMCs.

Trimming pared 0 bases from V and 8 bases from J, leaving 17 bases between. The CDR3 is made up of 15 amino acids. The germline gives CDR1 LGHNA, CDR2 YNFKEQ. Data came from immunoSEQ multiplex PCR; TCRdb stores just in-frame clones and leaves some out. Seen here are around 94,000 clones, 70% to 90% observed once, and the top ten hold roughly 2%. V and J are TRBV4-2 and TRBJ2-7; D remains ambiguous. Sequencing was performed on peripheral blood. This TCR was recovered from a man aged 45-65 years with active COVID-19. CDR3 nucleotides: TGTGCCAGCAGCCAAGAAGACTTTCGAGTCCCCAAGCAGTACTTC. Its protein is CASSQEDFRVPKQYF.